This T cell receptor (beta chain) came from a study of blood T cells in healthy people across ages. Germline V gene sequence: CDR1 SGHTA, CDR2 FQGNSA. CDR3 length: 18 amino acids. With V trimmed by 2 bases and J by 4 bases, 11 bases remained unmatched. Primed by a sample-barcoded 5' primer and a J-beta primer mix, a second PCR proceeded for 7 to 11 cycles. A single record per CDR3 protein comes from TCRdb applying MiXCR to the 5' RACE reads. The sample lists roughly 560,000 distinct CDR3 sequences, about 24% occurring once. This sample was shared with a second study, whose subject was T cells of mothers and their children.

Material for sequencing was blood. This sequence was found in a boy aged 5-17 years in good health. This rearrangement joins TRBV7-2 to TRBJ1-2; TRBD1 aligns across 12 bases. CDR3 DNA: TGTGCCAGCAGCTTAAGCCGGGACAGGGGGCGTTATATCTATGGCTACACCTTC. Translated: CASSLSRDRGRYIYGYTF.